This entry lists 17 T cell receptor beta chains sequenced from one sample in a study of cytomegalovirus exposure and HLA in healthy donors. 13 Jbeta primers and 60 Vbeta primers were used for the PCR. Some clones are missing from TCRdb's copy, which holds only in-frame ones; the method was immunoSEQ multiplex PCR. The table lists 150,000 to 200,000 clones, around 68% of them singletons. Sequenced sample: PBMCs. The receptors derive from a woman between 40 and 55 years old in good health and CMV-seropositive.

The V gene is TRBV6-1, the J gene TRBJ1-2, with D unclear. Germline V lookup: CDR1 MNHNS, CDR2 SASEGT. Between the trimmed V and J ends, which lost 2 bases and 0 bases, there was a span of 7 bases. This CDR3 comprises 14 residues. CDR3 sequence (DNA): TGTGCCAGCAGTGAAATCGGGTCTAACTATGGCTACACCTTC. It yields the protein CASSEIGSNYGYTF.

The J gene is TRBJ1-2, the V gene TRBV6-6; TRBD1 aligns across 7 bases. With 6 bases clipped from V and 3 bases from J, the junction kept 4 bases outside the gene matches. In germline, CDR1 is MNHNY, CDR2 SVGAGI (reference sequence). The CDR3 has 13 amino acids. CDR3 sequence: CASRRGTDYGYTF. DNA of the CDR3: TGTGCCAGCAGGCGAGGGACAGACTATGGCTACACCTTC.

Notes on this clone: One end of the junction is discordant with germline, which a read error may explain. The chain recombines TRBV9 with TRBJ1-2; tentatively, D is TRBD1 (5 bases). CDR1 is SGDLS, CDR2 YYNGEE, per germline. The CDR3 spans 13 residues. The CDR3 DNA is TGTGCCAGCAGCGGACAAGACAGTCATGGCTACCCCTTC. Protein product: CASSGQDSHGYPF.

The chain uses TRBV5-6 and TRBJ2-7; 10 nucleotides match TRBD2. The CDR3 covers 15 residues. Germline CDR1 is SGHDT and CDR2 is YYEEEE. The trim removed 5 bases at V and 1 base at J, leaving 6 bases unmatched. In DNA form, the CDR3 reads TGTGCCAGCAGGCTCCGGACTAGCGGATCCTACGAGCAGTACTTC. This encodes CASRLRTSGSYEQYF.

Only a few counts were recorded for this clone. J is TRBJ1-6 and V is TRBV4-3, with a tentative D call TRBD1 (6 bases). Trimming removed 0 bases from V and 7 bases from J, with 10 bases in between. The CDR3 extends over 15 amino acids. CDR1 and CDR2 (germline): LGHNA, YSLEER. The CDR3 sequence is CASSQESRGNSPLHF. The CDR3 DNA reads as TGCGCCAGCAGCCAAGAGTCGAGGGGGAATTCACCCCTCCACTTT.

With respect to this clone: The junction does not match germline at one end; this may be a read error. The rearrangement joins TRBV7-7 to TRBJ2-2; D might be TRBD1 (6 bases). This CDR3 has 15 amino acids. Germline V gene lookup returns CDR1 SSHAT and CDR2 FNYEAQ (reference sequence). The CDR3 region has the DNA TGTGCTAGCAGCCCCGGGACACCGAACACCGGGGAGCTGTTTTTT. Protein: CASSPGTPNTGELFF.

The chain recombines TRBV28 with TRBJ2-7; the D gene is possibly TRBD1 (6 bases). The germline V gene encodes CDR1 MDHEN and CDR2 SYDVKM. This CDR3 is 13 amino acids long. Trimming pared 5 bases from V and 6 bases from J, leaving 14 bases between. CDR3 DNA: TGTGCCAGCAGTAAACAGGGCAGGGCCGAGCAGTACTTC. Translated, it gives CASSKQGRAEQYF.

The chain uses TRBV2 and TRBJ2-3, with D unresolved. V was trimmed by 9 bases and J by 0 bases, leaving 13 bases between them. The CDR3 runs to 14 residues. CDR1 is SNHLY and CDR2 is FYNNEI in the germline V gene. The CDR3 region has the DNA TGTGCCAGTTTGCGCGACTGGAGCACAGATACGCAGTATTTT. Protein sequence: CASLRDWSTDTQYF.

The gene calls are TRBV2 and TRBJ2-2; 10 positions agree with TRBD1. The V and J ends lost 8 bases and 5 bases, in that order; junction bases with no gene match: 5. This CDR3 is 14 amino acids long. The germline CDR1 and CDR2 sequences are SNHLY and FYNNEI. CDR3 protein: CASGGTGETGELFF. CDR3 bases: TGTGCCAGCGGGGGGACAGGGGAAACCGGGGAGCTGTTTTTT.

The V and J genes are TRBV10-3 and TRBJ1-2; unclear D gene. Trimming removed 1 base at V and 6 bases at J, with 15 bases between. The CDR3 totals 15 residues. CDR1 is ENHRY and CDR2 is SYGVKD in the germline V gene. The CDR3 spells CAISEYEGTSDGYTF. CDR3 sequence (DNA): TGTGCCATCAGTGAGTACGAGGGTACCTCTGATGGCTACACCTTC.

The V gene is TRBV29-1, the J gene TRBJ2-3; 10 nucleotides line up with TRBD1. The J segment lost 6 bases and the V segment lost 6 bases, leaving 12 bases of the junction unmatched. Germline assignment: CDR1 SQVTM and CDR2 ANQGSEA. CDR3 size: 15 residues. The CDR3 here is CSVPIRQGARDTQYF. In DNA form, the CDR3 reads TGCAGCGTGCCAATACGACAGGGGGCGAGGGATACGCAGTATTTT.

The rearrangement uses TRBV5-1 and TRBJ2-2; D perhaps matches TRBD2 (7 bases). The CDR3 extends over 14 amino acids. Germline lookup yields CDR1 SGHRS and CDR2 YFSETQ. The V and J ends lost 10 bases and 0 bases respectively, with 13 bases between them. DNA of the CDR3: TGCGCCTCGGCGGGGGCGGCGAACACCGGGGAGCTGTTTTTT. It codes for CASAGAANTGELFF.

The chain recombines TRBV28 with TRBJ2-3, with D hard to call. V lost 3 bases, J lost 6 bases, and 4 bases lay in between. The CDR3 has 11 amino acids. CDR1 MDHEN and CDR2 SYDVKM come from the germline V gene. CDR3 sequence: CASSLRDTQYF. DNA of the CDR3: TGTGCCAGCAGTTTGAGGGATACGCAGTATTTT.

CDR3 amino acids: CASSPGTSGFSTDTQYF. DNA of the CDR3: TGCGCCAGCAGCCCCGGGACTAGCGGGTTTAGCACAGATACGCAGTATTTT. V is TRBV5-1 and J is TRBJ2-3; 12 bases match TRBD2. V lost 4 bases and J lost 0; bases outside the gene matches: 6. The CDR3 has 17 amino acids. CDR1 is SGHRS and CDR2 is YFSETQ in the germline V gene.

This sequence joins TRBV9 and TRBJ2-7; 8 bases match TRBD2. Per the germline V gene, CDR1 is SGDLS and CDR2 is YYNGEE. The V segment lost 4 bases and the J segment 4 bases; nucleotides outside the gene matches: 10. CDR3 size: 15 residues. The CDR3 DNA follows: TGTGCCAGCAGCCCCCAGCCGGGAGGGGTATACGAGCAGTACTTC. The encoded protein is CASSPQPGGVYEQYF.

The chain carries TRBV9 and TRBJ2-7; tentative D call: TRBD1 (6 bases). CDR1 and CDR2 from the germline V gene are SGDLS and YYNGEE. The CDR3 consists of 15 residues. V was shortened by 0 bases and J by 0 bases, with 10 bases between the two germline ends. DNA for the CDR3: TGTGCCAGCAGCGTAGGGGTGGACAGCTCCTACGAGCAGTACTTC. Translated: CASSVGVDSSYEQYF.

A few counts support this clone. The chain joins TRBV27 to TRBJ2-7; 8 bases are shared with TRBD1. Germline CDR1 MNHEY, CDR2 SMNVEV (reference sequence). V gave up 2 bases and J gave up 1 base; unmatched junction bases: 10. CDR3 length: 17 residues. CDR3 sequence (DNA): TGTGCCAGCAGTTTAAAAGGTCGGACAGGGCCATCCTACGAGCAGTACTTC. Protein product: CASSLKGRTGPSYEQYF.